The rows below give T cell receptor beta chains drawn from one sample of a study of CD8+CD57+ T cells in acquired aplastic anemia. TCRdb redid the calling of the reads with MiXCR, one entry per CDR3 protein. The sample carries over 150,000 distinct CDR3 sequences, approximately 52% recorded once. Sequencing was carried out using sorted CD4+, CD8+, or CD8+CD57+ T cells (not recorded which) from PBMCs. All receptors derive from a human donor with aplastic anemia. The CDR3 runs from the conserved cysteine through the conserved F or W. A D gene is named only where the DNA matches it firmly. Not all rows give a size; the values are once, few, many and, for expanded clones, a class.

CDR3aa	CDR3nt	abundance	j_gene	len	d_gene	v_gene
CSARLAGGLETQYF	TGCAGTGCCAGGCTAGCGGGGGGGCTGGAGACCCAGTACTTC	many	TRBJ2-5	14	TRBD2	TRBV20-1
CASSISGGGELFF	TGTGCCAGTAGTATAAGCGGCGGCGGGGAGCTGTTTTTT	once	TRBJ2-2	13	-	TRBV19
CASSESPTDTQYF	TGCGCCAGCAGTGAATCCCCCACAGATACGCAGTATTTT	many	TRBJ2-3	13	-	TRBV10-2
CASGGSTGDNTIYF	TGTGCCAGCGGGGGGTCGACAGGGGACAACACCATATATTTT	-	TRBJ1-3	14	TRBD1	TRBV10-3
CASSPTGRSGANVLTF	TGTGCCAGCAGCCCGACAGGTCGCTCTGGGGCCAACGTCCTGACTTTC	-	TRBJ2-6	16	-	TRBV4-2
CASSFSSGGAAYNEQFF	TGTGCCAGCAGCTTCTCTTCTGGGGGGGCCGCCTACAATGAGCAGTTCTTC	many	TRBJ2-1	17	-	TRBV7-2
CASSVQGGGSYEQYF	TGTGCCAGTAGTGTACAGGGAGGAGGGTCCTACGAGCAGTACTTC	-	TRBJ2-7	15	-	TRBV19
CASSRLRGGSYNEQFF	TGTGCCAGCAGCAGGCTACGGGGGGGCTCCTACAATGAGCAGTTCTTC	few	TRBJ2-1	16	TRBD2	TRBV6-1
CASNQGVSSYEQYF	TGTGCCAGCAACCAGGGCGTTAGCTCCTACGAGCAGTACTTC	many	TRBJ2-7	14	-	TRBV6-1
CATSDSQGNEQYF	TGTGCCACCAGTGATTCACAGGGTAACGAGCAGTACTTC	-	TRBJ2-7	13	-	TRBV24-1
CSAHDRETSGYTF	TGCAGTGCTCACGACAGGGAGACTTCGGGCTACACCTTC	-	TRBJ1-2	13	TRBD1	TRBV20-1
CASSGSGGFQETQYF	TGTGCCAGCAGTGGTAGCGGGGGGTTCCAAGAGACCCAGTACTTC	-	TRBJ2-5	15	TRBD2	TRBV2
CASSVGTQRGVRETQYF	TGTGCCAGCAGCGTAGGTACTCAGAGGGGGGTAAGGGAGACCCAGTACTTC	many	TRBJ2-5	17	-	TRBV9
CATSDLDQTSADTQYF	TGTGCCACCAGTGATTTGGACCAAACCTCGGCAGATACGCAGTATTTT	many	TRBJ2-3	16	-	TRBV24-1
CASRWSGTGSEQYF	TGCGCCAGCAGATGGTCCGGGACAGGGAGCGAGCAGTACTTC	many	TRBJ2-7	14	TRBD1	TRBV5-1
CASSSQVSPSTDTQYF	TGTGCCAGCAGCTCACAGGTTTCTCCTAGCACAGATACGCAGTATTTT	many	TRBJ2-3	16	-	TRBV6-1
CSARSPRTADDEQYF	TGCAGTGCTAGATCCCCTAGAACCGCAGACGACGAGCAGTACTTC	few	TRBJ2-7	15	-	TRBV20-1
CSAIRETSYEQYF	TGCAGTGCTATCCGGGAGACCTCCTACGAGCAGTACTTC	few	TRBJ2-7	13	-	TRBV20-1
CASSRRDSATNEKLFF	TGCGCCAGCAGCCGCAGGGACTCCGCAACTAATGAAAAACTGTTTTTT	-	TRBJ1-4	16	-	TRBV4-1
CASSPARNFAEKLFF	TGTGCCAGCAGCCCCGCCCGGAACTTCGCCGAAAAACTGTTTTTT	many	TRBJ1-4	15	-	TRBV7-8
CARTDRGREKLFF	TGTGCCAGGACGGACAGGGGGCGTGAAAAACTGTTTTTT	-	TRBJ1-4	13	TRBD1	TRBV2